A single sample is the source of the 13 T cell receptor beta chains below, sequenced in a study of T cells in localized non-small cell lung cancer. The repertoire was sequenced with immunoSEQ multiplex PCR; TCRdb's copy has only in-frame clones and lacks some. The sample holds more than 20,000 clones, over 75% seen once. Sequencing used PBMCs, obtained before any cancer treatment. These receptors came from a man aged 40 to 70 with stage II lung adenocarcinoma.

This clone was counted only a few times. The genes are TRBV7-9 and TRBJ1-2, with a possible D match to TRBD1 (5 bases). Looked up from germline, CDR1 is SEHNR and CDR2 is FQNEAQ (reference sequence). The CDR3 consists of 13 residues. The V end was cut by 1 base, the J end by 3 bases, with 6 bases between. The CDR3 bases are TGTGCCAGCAGCTTAGAACAGGACTATGGCTACACCTTC. It is translated as CASSLEQDYGYTF.

The J gene is TRBJ2-2, the V gene TRBV11-3; D is perhaps TRBD1 (6 bases). With 7 bases removed from V and 0 bases from J, the gap between germline ends came to 12 bases. The length of the CDR3 is 15 residues. Germline V lookup: CDR1 SGHNT, CDR2 YENEEA. As DNA, the CDR3 is TGTGCCAGCACGATCGGGACACCGAACACCGGGGAGCTGTTTTTT. Residues: CASTIGTPNTGELFF.

The chain recombines TRBV7-2 with TRBJ2-1; 7 nucleotides agree with TRBD2. CDR3 size: 13 residues. Trimming took 5 bases from V and 9 from J; bases not matched to a gene: 7. Germline assignment: CDR1 SGHTA and CDR2 FQGNSA. Here the CDR3 reads CASSPGVAGEQFF. In nucleotides, the CDR3 is TGTGCCAGCAGCCCGGGGGTAGCGGGTGAGCAGTTCTTC.

The DNA for the CDR3 is TGTGCCAGCAGTGCACCCGGGACAGTTACCTACGAGCAGTACTTC. Protein: CASSAPGTVTYEQYF. The rearrangement joins TRBV6-4 to TRBJ2-7, with 7 bases matching TRBD1. This CDR3 has 15 amino acids. Germline CDR1 is MRHNA and CDR2 is SNTAGT. Losses at the gene ends were 4 bases for V and 2 bases for J; bases not matched to a gene: 8.

This chain uses TRBV19 with TRBJ1-6; D unresolved. V lost 5 bases and J lost 7, with 9 bases in between. This CDR3 spans 13 amino acids. CDR1 LNHDA and CDR2 SQIVND come from the germline V gene (reference sequence). For the CDR3, the DNA is TGTGCCAGTAGTGACGTCAAGAATTCACCCCTCCACTTT. It yields the protein CASSDVKNSPLHF.

This clone was detected only a few times. The chain has TRBV10-3 and TRBJ2-7, with 8 bases matching TRBD2. V lost 5 bases to trimming and J lost 1 base; unmatched junction nucleotides: 4. CDR1 is ENHRY, CDR2 SYGVKD, per germline. The CDR3 is 14 amino acids. CDR3: CAISTAGASYEQYF. The CDR3 coding sequence is TGTGCCATCAGTACAGCGGGAGCTTCCTACGAGCAGTACTTC.

V and J are TRBV11-3 and TRBJ2-5; D remains unclear. V shed 3 bases and J shed 6 bases, with 11 bases lying between them. The CDR3 totals 13 residues. CDR1 SGHNT and CDR2 YENEEA come from the germline V gene. The CDR3: CASSLDSPQTQYF. CDR3 DNA sequence: TGTGCCAGCAGCTTGGATAGCCCCCAGACCCAGTACTTC.

The gene calls are TRBV19 and TRBJ1-1; D is perhaps TRBD1 (5 bases). Germline V lookup: CDR1 LNHDA, CDR2 SQIVND (reference sequence). The CDR3 totals 13 residues. V lost 7 bases, J lost 8 bases, and 17 bases lay in between. CDR3 amino acids: CASKTGGGLEAFF. The CDR3 bases are TGTGCCAGTAAAACAGGAGGCGGGCTGGAAGCTTTCTTT.

This clone has only one observation. The V and J genes are TRBV18 and TRBJ2-1; D perhaps matches TRBD2 (6 bases). The V gene's germline CDR1 is KGHSH and CDR2 LQKENI. V lost 1 base to trimming and J lost 7 bases, with 14 bases between them. This CDR3 is 15 amino acids long. CDR3 residues: CASSPQGGPGNEQFF. CDR3 nucleotide sequence: TGTGCCAGCTCACCACAGGGAGGCCCGGGGAATGAGCAGTTCTTC. The full variable domain, rest sourced from reference TRBV18 and TRBJ2-1, is NAGVMQNPRHLVRRRGQEARLRCSPMKGHSHVYWYRQLPEEGLKFMVYLQKENIIDESGMPKERFSAEFPKEGPSILRIQQVVRGDSAAYFCASSPQGGPGNEQFFGPGTRLTVL.

V and J are TRBV28 and TRBJ1-1; no definite D call. Germline CDR1 and CDR2: MDHEN and SYDVKM. The V end was cut by 1 base, the J end by 0 bases, with 6 bases between. The length of the CDR3 is 14 residues. The CDR3 loop reads CASSLYPMNTEAFF. For the CDR3, the DNA is TGTGCCAGCAGTTTATACCCCATGAACACTGAAGCTTTCTTT.

The rearrangement uses TRBV11-2 and TRBJ1-1; tentatively, D is TRBD1 (6 bases). The germline CDR1 and CDR2 sequences are SGHAT and FQNNGV. Trimming left V 6 bases short and J 1 base short, with 9 bases between. The CDR3 covers 13 residues. CDR3 coding DNA: TGTGCCAGCAGTTCAGGGGCGAACACTGAAGCTTTCTTT. Protein product: CASSSGANTEAFF.

The CDR3 DNA follows: TGTGCCAGCAGCCAAGAAAGAGGGACTGAGCAGTTCTTC. Residues: CASSQERGTEQFF. This sequence joins TRBV4-2 and TRBJ2-1; the D call may be TRBD1 or TRBD2 (5 bases each). This CDR3 contains 13 residues. Germline V gene data show CDR1 as LGHNA and CDR2 as YNFKEQ. V shed 0 bases and J shed 9 bases, with 9 bases lying between them.

J is TRBJ2-3 and V is TRBV6-6, with D maybe TRBD2 (6 bases). Germline V lookup: CDR1 MNHNY, CDR2 SVGAGI (reference sequence). Deletions cut 2 bases from V and 0 bases from J, with 9 bases between. This CDR3 spans 15 amino acids. The CDR3 region has the DNA TGTGCCAGCAGTTACAGGAGGGGTAGCACAGATACGCAGTATTTT. This encodes CASSYRRGSTDTQYF.